These 16 T cell receptor beta chains originate from one sample sequenced in a study of CD8+CD57+ T cells in acquired aplastic anemia. Profiling that covered TCR beta VDJ and CDR3 relied on genomic DNA as its template. TCRdb used MiXCR to reprocess the reads, holding one entry per CDR3 protein. Of about 68,000 distinct CDR3 sequences detected, around half appear once; the ten largest clones hold about 8%. The sample was sorted CD4+, CD8+, or CD8+CD57+ T cells (not recorded which) from PBMCs. Receptors were obtained from a human donor in good health, serving as a control.

The V gene is TRBV7-9, the J gene TRBJ2-3; D call uncertain. The V end was cut by 1 base, the J end by 4 bases, with 9 bases between. Germline-derived CDR1 and CDR2 are SEHNR and FQNEAQ (reference sequence). The CDR3 totals 14 residues. This CDR3 reads CASSLVLTPDTQYF. In DNA, the CDR3 is TGTGCCAGCAGCTTAGTGCTGACCCCAGATACGCAGTATTTT.

This clonotype was seen many times. Given a much more abundant clone one base away, this may be a read error. The chain is built from TRBV11-2 and TRBJ2-3, with D hard to call. Per germline, CDR1 SGHAT and CDR2 FQNNGV. CDR3 length equals 15 residues. V was pared by 5 bases and J by 0 bases, with 12 bases between. The DNA of the CDR3 is TGTGCCAGCAGCACGGACCCCTCTAGCACAGATACGCAGTATTTT. It is translated as CASSTDPSSTDTQYF.

V usage is TRBV25-1 and J usage is TRBJ2-3, with 11 nucleotides matching TRBD2. Germline loops: CDR1 MGHDK, CDR2 SYGVNS. V dropped 5 bases and J dropped 0; count of bases not matched to a gene: 10. The CDR3 contains 18 residues. The CDR3 DNA follows: TGTGCCAGCAGTCCCAGCCCCGGGACTAGCGGTAGCACAGATACGCAGTATTTT. This gives the protein CASSPSPGTSGSTDTQYF.

There are a few counts of this clonotype. The rearrangement joins TRBV25-1 to TRBJ2-7, with 8 positions matching TRBD2. Looked up from germline, CDR1 is MGHDK and CDR2 is SYGVNS. The CDR3 covers 15 residues. The V segment lost 6 bases and the J segment 0 bases; nucleotides outside the gene matches: 7. The CDR3 here is CASSGSGTSSYEQYF. CDR3 nucleotide sequence: TGTGCCAGCAGCGGTTCCGGGACTAGCTCCTACGAGCAGTACTTC.

The chain uses TRBV20-1 and TRBJ2-7; TRBD1 or TRBD2 may be the D gene (5 bases each). CDR3 length: 14 residues. V lost 3 bases to trimming and J lost 4 bases, with 16 bases between them. CDR1 and CDR2 from the germline V gene are DFQATT and SNEGSKA (reference sequence). The CDR3 DNA follows: TGCAGTGCTAGCACCGGGACGGGCGGGTACGAGCAGTACTTC. This gives the protein CSASTGTGGYEQYF.

At least ten counts were recorded for this clonotype. The V and J genes are TRBV11-3 and TRBJ1-1; no clear D. The CDR3 has 13 amino acids. Trimming took 1 base from V and 1 from J, leaving 4 bases between them. From germline, CDR1 is SGHNT and CDR2 YENEEA. The DNA for the CDR3 is TGTGCCAGCAGCTTAGCAGCGAACACTGAAGCTTTCTTT. Protein product: CASSLAANTEAFF. Drawing the rest from reference TRBV11-3 and TRBJ1-1, the complete variable domain is EAGVVQSPRYKIIEKKQPVAFWCNPISGHNTLYWYLQNLGQGPELLIRYENEEAVDDSQLPKDRFSAERLKGVDSTLKIQPAELGDSAVYLCASSLAANTEAFFGQGTRLTVV.

The chain has TRBV25-1 and TRBJ2-7, with a possible D match to TRBD1 (6 bases). The V gene's germline CDR1 is MGHDK and CDR2 SYGVNS. V was clipped by 3 bases and J by 5 bases, with 14 bases between them. The CDR3 extends over 14 amino acids. The CDR3 nucleotides are TGTGCCAGCAGTGACTCCGGGCCAGGGGACGAGCAGTACTTC. Translating gives CASSDSGPGDEQYF.

The CDR3 region has the DNA TGCAGCGTTACCGGAGGCTACGAGCAGTACTTC. Protein sequence: CSVTGGYEQYF. The rearrangement links TRBV29-1 to TRBJ2-4; TRBD2 might be the D (5 bases). The J call is in doubt because the DNA end fits TRBJ2-7 better. Germline assignment: CDR1 SQVTM and CDR2 ANQGSEA. This CDR3 is built from 11 residues.

This chain links TRBV24-1 with TRBJ1-2; no clear D. Trimming removed 4 bases from V and 7 bases from J, with 6 bases in between. This CDR3 has 11 amino acids. Looked up from germline, CDR1 is KGHDR and CDR2 is SFDVKD. The CDR3 reads CATSEGRGYTF. The CDR3 nucleotides read TGTGCCACCAGTGAAGGTCGTGGCTACACCTTC.

This chain links TRBV29-1 with TRBJ1-1; the match to TRBD1 covers 9 bases. The CDR3 contains 14 residues. Germline values: CDR1 SQVTM, CDR2 ANQGSEA. V gave up 3 bases and J gave up 2 bases; unmatched junction bases: 4. CDR3: CSVDRGQGNTEAFF. Here the CDR3 DNA reads TGCAGCGTTGATAGGGGACAGGGTAACACTGAAGCTTTCTTT.

This clonotype was observed many times. This rearrangement joins TRBV4-2 to TRBJ2-7; TRBD1 agrees at 7 bases. The CDR3 spans 16 residues. Germline V lookup: CDR1 LGHNA, CDR2 YNFKEQ. V lost 0 bases, J lost 0 bases, and 5 bases stayed unmatched. The CDR3, as DNA: TGTGCCAGCAGCCAAGATTCACAGGGGACCTCCTACGAGCAGTACTTC. Translating gives CASSQDSQGTSYEQYF.

The CDR3 DNA sequence: TGTGCCAGCAGCGGCGGGACAGGGTCGAGCTATGGCTACACCTTC. Translation: CASSGGTGSSYGYTF. This chain joins TRBV2 and TRBJ1-2; 9 nucleotides line up with TRBD1. This CDR3 has 15 residues. The V segment lost 6 bases and the J segment 4 bases; nucleotides outside the gene matches: 9. Germline CDR1 reads SNHLY; CDR2 reads FYNNEI.

This rearrangement joins TRBV20-1 to TRBJ1-2; tentatively, D is TRBD1 (6 bases). Trimming pared 6 bases from V and 2 bases from J, leaving 13 bases between. This CDR3 has 13 residues. Germline loops: CDR1 DFQATT, CDR2 SNEGSKA (reference sequence). CDR3 in amino acids: CSAPFGQNYGYTF. The CDR3 bases are TGCAGTGCCCCTTTCGGACAGAACTATGGCTACACCTTC.

J is TRBJ1-1 and V is TRBV3-1, with a possible D match to TRBD1 (6 bases). The CDR3 spans 17 residues. Trimming took 4 bases from V and 4 from J, leaving 22 bases between them. Germline V gives CDR1 LGHDT, CDR2 YNNKEL (reference sequence). This CDR3 reads CASSPLGTGKFFTEAFF. CDR3 sequence (DNA): TGTGCCAGCAGCCCCCTTGGTACAGGGAAATTTTTCACTGAAGCTTTCTTT.

V is TRBV11-2 and J is TRBJ1-2; maybe TRBD1 (5 bases). Germline values: CDR1 SGHAT, CDR2 FQNNGV. Trimming shortened V by 4 bases and J by 7 bases, and 16 bases separated the two germline ends. The CDR3 covers 14 residues. As DNA, the CDR3 is TGTGCCAGCAGCTACCCAAGGCTGGGGCCTGGCTACACCTTC. Translating it yields CASSYPRLGPGYTF.

This clonotype came up many times. This sequence joins TRBV7-8 and TRBJ2-1; tentative D call: TRBD2 (6 bases). The germline V and J ends were trimmed by 1 base and 8 bases, with 9 bases remaining between them. CDR3 length: 13 residues. Germline CDR1 reads SGHVS; CDR2 reads FQNEAQ. The CDR3 is CASSLVASDEQFF. DNA for the CDR3: TGTGCCAGCAGCTTAGTAGCTAGCGATGAGCAGTTCTTC.